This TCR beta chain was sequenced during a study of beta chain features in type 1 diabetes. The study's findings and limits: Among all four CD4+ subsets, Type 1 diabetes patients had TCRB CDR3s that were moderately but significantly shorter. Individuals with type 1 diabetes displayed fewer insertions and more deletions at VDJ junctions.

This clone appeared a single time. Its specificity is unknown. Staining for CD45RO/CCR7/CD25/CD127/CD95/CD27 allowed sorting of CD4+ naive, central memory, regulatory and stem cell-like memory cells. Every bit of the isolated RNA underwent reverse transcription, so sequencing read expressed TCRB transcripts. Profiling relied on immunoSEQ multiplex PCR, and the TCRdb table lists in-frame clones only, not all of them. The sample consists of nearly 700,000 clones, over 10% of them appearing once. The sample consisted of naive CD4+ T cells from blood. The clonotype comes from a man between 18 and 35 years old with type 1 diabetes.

For the CDR3, the DNA is TGCGCCAGCAGCCAAGAATGGAGTACGGGATTTAGCAATCAGCCCCAGCATTTT. Its translation: CASSQEWSTGFSNQPQHF. J is TRBJ1-5 and V is TRBV4-1; D gene uncertain. CDR1 and CDR2 from the germline V gene are MGHRA and YSYEKL. Trimming shortened V by 0 bases and J by 0 bases, and 15 bases separated the two germline ends. The length of the CDR3 is 18 residues.